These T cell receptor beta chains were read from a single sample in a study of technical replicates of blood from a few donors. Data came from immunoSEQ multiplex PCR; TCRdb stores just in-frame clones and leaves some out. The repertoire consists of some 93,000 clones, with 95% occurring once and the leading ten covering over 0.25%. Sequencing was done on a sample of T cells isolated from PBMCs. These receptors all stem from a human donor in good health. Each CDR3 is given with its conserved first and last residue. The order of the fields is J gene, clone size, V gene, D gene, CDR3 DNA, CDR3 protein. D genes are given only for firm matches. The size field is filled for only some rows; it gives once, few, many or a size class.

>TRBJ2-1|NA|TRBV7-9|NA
TGTGCCAGCAGCTTATCCTCGGGAGTAGGCTACAATGAGCAGTTCTTC
CASSLSSGVGYNEQFF
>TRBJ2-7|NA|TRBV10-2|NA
TGCGCCAGCAGTTTCAGGGGCTACGAGCAGTACTTC
CASSFRGYEQYF
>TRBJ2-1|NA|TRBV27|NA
TGTGCCAGCAGTCCCCGGGTAAATGAGCAGTTCTTC
CASSPRVNEQFF
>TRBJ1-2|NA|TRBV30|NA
TGTGCCCCATCGCCACGGAACTATGGCTACACCTTC
CAPSPRNYGYTF
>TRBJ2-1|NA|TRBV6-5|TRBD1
TGTGCCAGCAGTTCCCCGGGACAGGGGGAAAATGAGCAGTTCTTC
CASSSPGQGENEQFF
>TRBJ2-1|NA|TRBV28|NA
TGTGCCAGCAGTTTAATAGTAGGAGCCAATGAGCAGTTCTTC
CASSLIVGANEQFF
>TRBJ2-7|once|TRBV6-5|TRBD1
TGTGCCAGCAGTGTGGGACAGGTCTACGAGCAGTACTTC
CASSVGQVYEQYF
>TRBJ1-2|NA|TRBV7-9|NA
TGTGCCAGCAGCTTTGCGAAAGTCCAAGACTATGGCTACACCTTC
CASSFAKVQDYGYTF
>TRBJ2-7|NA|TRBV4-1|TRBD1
TGCGCCAGCAGCCAAGATAATTCCGGGACAGGGGCCTACGAGCAGTACTTC
CASSQDNSGTGAYEQYF
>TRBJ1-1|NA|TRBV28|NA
TGTGCCAGCAGTTTAACGGGGGGAGGTTACACTGAAGCTTTCTTT
CASSLTGGGYTEAFF
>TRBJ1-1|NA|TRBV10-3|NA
TGTGCCATCAGTGGGCCCAGTCGGGACTCACCCAAAGCTTTCTTT
CAISGPSRDSPKAFF
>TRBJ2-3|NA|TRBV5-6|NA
TGTGCCAGCAGCTTGTCGGATACGCAGTATTTT
CASSLSDTQYF
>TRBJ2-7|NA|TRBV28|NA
TGTGCCAGCAACGGGACTCCTGCGTACGAGCAGTACTTC
CASNGTPAYEQYF
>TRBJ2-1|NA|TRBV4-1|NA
TGCGCCAGCAGCCAAATTAGCGGCTCCTACAATGAGCAGTTCTTC
CASSQISGSYNEQFF
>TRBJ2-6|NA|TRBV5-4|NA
TGTGCCAGCCGCACGGGACCGCGGGGCTCTGGGGCCAACGTCCTGACTTTC
CASRTGPRGSGANVLTF
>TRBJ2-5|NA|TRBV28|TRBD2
TGTGCCAGCAGTTTTCCGGGCGGGGGTGGCGGGAGGGAGCGGGAGACCCAGTACTTC
CASSFPGGGGGRERETQYF
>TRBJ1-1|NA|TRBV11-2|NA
TGTGCCAGCAGCTCCAACATAGCTAGCACTGAAGCTTTCTTT
CASSSNIASTEAFF
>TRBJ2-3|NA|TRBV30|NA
TGTGCCTGGAGTGTCGGCACAGATACGCAGTATTTT
CAWSVGTDTQYF
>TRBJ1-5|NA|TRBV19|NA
TGTGCCAGTAGTATGTTAGGGGAGGGCAATCAGCCCCAGCATTTT
CASSMLGEGNQPQHF
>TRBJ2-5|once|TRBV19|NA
TGTGCCAGTAGTATTTCGGTGAAAGAGACCCAGTACTTC
CASSISVKETQYF
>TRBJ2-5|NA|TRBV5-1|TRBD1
TGCGCCAGCAGCCAGACAGGGGTGGATGAGACCCAGTACTTC
CASSQTGVDETQYF
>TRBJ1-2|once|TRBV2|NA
TGTGCCAGCGGCAGGTTTAACCCCACTAACTATGGCTACACCTTC
CASGRFNPTNYGYTF
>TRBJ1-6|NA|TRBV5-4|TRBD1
TGTGCCAGCAGCTTGGGACAGGGGGCAAATTCACCCCTCCACTTT
CASSLGQGANSPLHF
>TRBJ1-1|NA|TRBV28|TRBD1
TGTGCCAGCAGTTTACGGGACAGTGAAGCTTTCTTT
CASSLRDSEAFF
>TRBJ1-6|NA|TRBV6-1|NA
TGTGCCAGCCTCCGGGGACTACTGAATTCACCCCTCCACTTT
CASLRGLLNSPLHF
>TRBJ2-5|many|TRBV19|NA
TGTGCCAGTAGTGGGGCGGACCTACCGTACCAAGAGACCCAGTACTTC
CASSGADLPYQETQYF
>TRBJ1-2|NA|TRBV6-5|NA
TGTGCCAGCAGGGGCAGGGGAAGCTATGGCTACACCTTC
CASRGRGSYGYTF
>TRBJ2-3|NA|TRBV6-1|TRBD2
TGTGCCAGCAGGACGAGCGGGAGGGGCACAGATACGCAGTATTTT
CASRTSGRGTDTQYF
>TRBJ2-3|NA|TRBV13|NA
TGTGCCAGCAGCCCCACACGAACAGGGTCGAGGTATAGGGCAGATACGCAGTATTTT
CASSPTRTGSRYRADTQYF
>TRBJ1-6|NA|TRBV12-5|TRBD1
TGTGCTAGTGGTTTCCGGACAGGGCTAAGCTCCTATAATTCACCCCTCCACTTT
CASGFRTGLSSYNSPLHF
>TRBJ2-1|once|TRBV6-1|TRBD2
TGTGCCAGCAGTCGCCTAGCGGGAGTTTTTAATGAGCAGTTCTTC
CASSRLAGVFNEQFF
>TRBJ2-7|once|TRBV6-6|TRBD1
TGTGCCAGCAGTCCGGGACAGACCTACGAGCAGTACTTC
CASSPGQTYEQYF
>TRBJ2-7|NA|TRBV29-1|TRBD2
TGCAGCGCCGATCAGGGCGGGAGGGGCCACGAGCAGTACTTC
CSADQGGRGHEQYF
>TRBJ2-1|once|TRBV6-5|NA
TGTGCCAGCCGGACAACCTACAATGAGCAGTTCTTC
CASRTTYNEQFF
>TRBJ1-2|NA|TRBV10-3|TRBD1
TGTGCCATCAGTGTTAGGGACAGTTTCTATGGCTACACCTTC
CAISVRDSFYGYTF
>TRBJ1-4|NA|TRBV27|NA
TGTGCCAGCAGTCCCCGAAAGGGGCTAGGTGAAAAACTGTTTTTT
CASSPRKGLGEKLFF
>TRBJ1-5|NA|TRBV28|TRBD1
TGTGCCAGCAGTGCGAACAGGGGCCAATGGGGCAATCAGCCCCAGCATTTT
CASSANRGQWGNQPQHF